These 3 T cell receptor beta chains originate from one sample sequenced in a study of CD8 T cells in cerebrospinal fluid in Alzheimer's disease. TCRdb processed the 10x single-cell sequencing reads again and assigns one entry to each CDR3 protein, with no DNA. The sample includes some 1,500 distinct CDR3 sequences. What was sequenced was cerebrospinal fluid. These receptors all stem from a human donor with mild cognitive impairment.

This clonotype is classed as medium-sized by frequency. The rearrangement joins TRBV5-1 to TRBJ1-4; the D call from TCRdb, TRBD1, cannot be confirmed without DNA. CDR3 length: 13 residues. Germline V CDR1 and CDR2: SGHRS, YFSETQ. The CDR3 is CASSRDSNEKLFF.

By frequency, this clonotype is large. The chain carries TRBV7-2 and TRBJ2-5; TCRdb selects TRBD2, and the lack of DNA leaves this call unchecked. Germline V gene sequence: CDR1 SGHTA, CDR2 FQGNSA. CDR3 length: 14 residues. The CDR3 sequence is CASSLEGGMKTQYF. Using reference TRBV7-2 and TRBJ2-5 for the parts outside the CDR3, the full variable domain is GAGVSQSPSNKVTEKGKDVELRCDPISGHTALYWYRQSLGQGLEFLIYFQGNSAPDKSGLPSDRFSAERTGGSVSTLTIQRTQQEDSAVYLCASSLEGGMKTQYFGPGTRLLVL.

By frequency, this clonotype is medium-sized. The chain couples TRBV20-1 to TRBJ1-1; TCRdb picks TRBD1, but there is no DNA to check that call. Germline CDR1 reads DFQATT; CDR2 reads SNEGSKA (reference sequence). The CDR3 is 14 amino acids. CDR3: CSAPDRGGETEAFF.